This T cell receptor (beta chain) emerged from a study of blood T cell repertoires in COVID-19 (dated by TCRdb to the early 2020s). Study-level background: Samples from collaborators originated in the United States, Italy and Spain and spanned both the acute and convalescent phases of COVID-19. Where available, HLA class I and class II types were obtained from metadata supplied by the sample provider rather than from assay-based typing. The repertoires were released in a freely available public database meant as a resource for research on the immune response to SARS-CoV-2. The material from the prospective study consisted of cDNA or gDNA derived from T cells, B-cell-depleted T cells, or PBMCs. The sample metadata nearly always contained a de-identified subject ID, COVID-19 status, age in years and sex. Deeply sampled blood TCRbeta repertoires from subjects exposed to, actively infected with, or recovered from COVID-19 were included in the dataset. The samples were drawn from the first 160 participants of the ongoing ImmuneRACE study and from 1,200 or so subjects provided by 6 global collaborators.

The research as a whole found: The amount of clinical and demographic metadata varied by source and participant and was provided uncurated.

The immunoSEQ Assay, a bias-controlled multiplex PCR, was used to amplify TCRbeta CDR3 regions from genomic DNA. The paper's processing steps were these. The number of nucleated cells in each sample was estimated from the amplification of reference gene primers within the assay. To quantify the absolute abundance of each unique TCRbeta CDR3 rearrangement, sequence reads were collapsed and filtered. For each sample, productive Simpson clonality was calculated as the square root of Simpson's diversity index over productive rearrangements. Entries here come from immuneACCESS through TCRdb and include only in-frame sequences with V and J called. Some clones fail to appear in such tables; in the studies checked, an unresolved V gene covers under half of the shortfall, and the cause of the remainder is unknown. V, J and clone size are those of that table, while D and trimming were read from the DNA. This sample comprises about 140,000 clones, just over 85% of them detected only once. More than 1.5% of the sample rests with the top ten.

A note on this clone: The antigen it binds to is not known. One base away there is no much larger clone; base qualities are not given.

The collaborating institutions used their own protocols to collect whole blood in K2EDTA tubes. For TCRbeta analysis, collaborators shipped samples as frozen whole blood, isolated PBMCs, or DNA extracted from either of those sample types. The CDR3 spans 14 residues, from the cysteine through the phenylalanine. Only the CDR3 portion is preserved as DNA: 42 bases, with reading frame beginning at the first base. Per the germline V gene (reference sequence), LNHDA is the CDR1 and SQIVND is the CDR2. Trimming leaves V shorter by 0 bases and J shorter by 7 bases, with the junction holding 5 bases beyond the gene matches.

The chain employs TRBV19 and TRBJ1-1, with TRBD1 matching 7 junction bases. This TCR was sampled from a woman aged 55 to 70 with acute or convalescent COVID-19. Sample: peripheral blood. The CDR3 in this case is CASSIDPDRREAFF. In nucleotide form, the sequence is TGTGCCAGTAGTATAGACCCGGACAGGCGTGAAGCTTTCTTT.